This T cell receptor (beta chain) is from a study of radiation and T cells in renal cell carcinoma. Libraries were prepared by immunoSEQ multiplex PCR; TCRdb keeps only in-frame clonotypes and omits some of them. Here the sample spans 130,000 or so clones, approximately 90% being singletons. Trimming removed 8 bases from V and 6 bases from J, with 11 bases in between. There are 13 residues in the CDR3. CDR1 is LNHDA and CDR2 is SQIVND in the germline V gene (reference sequence). Indicated time point: baseline pretreatment blood. The treatment was: 15 Gy SBRT to primary tumor, nephrectomy 4 weeks later.

The rearrangement joins TRBV19 to TRBJ1-6; no definite D call. This sequence was found in a woman aged 50 to 60 with renal cell carcinoma. The sample in question was blood, obtained from a patient whose treatment included radiotherapy and nephrectomy. CDR3 residues: CASAQNLNSPLHF. CDR3 bases: TGTGCCAGTGCGCAGAACCTTAATTCACCCCTCCACTTT.